This TCR beta chain derives from a study of cytomegalovirus exposure and HLA in healthy donors. Germline trimming cut 5 bases from V and 5 bases from J; bases unmatched to any gene: 12. Germline assignment: CDR1 SGHRS and CDR2 YFSETQ. CDR3 length: 15 residues. Amplification used 60 Vbeta primers and 13 Jbeta primers. Sequencing used immunoSEQ multiplex PCR; TCRdb keeps in-frame clones, though not all of them. This sample yields 150,000 to 200,000 clones, of which approximately 85% are seen a single time; over 2% belongs to the top ten. Donors were nominally healthy when sampled, though unrecorded immune exposures were likely. Remarks on this clone: The antigen is undetermined.

Study observations and caveats: TCR beta chain V- and J-gene trimming was linked, in a later analysis, to a missense variant in DCLRE1C.

The TCR sequence derives from a woman aged 45-65 years in good health and CMV-seronegative. Source material: PBMCs. This chain joins TRBV5-1 and TRBJ2-7, with 8 bases fitting TRBD2. This CDR3 reads CASSLNTGGADEQYF. Here the CDR3 DNA reads TGCGCCAGCAGTTTAAACACGGGGGGGGCAGACGAGCAGTACTTC.